The sequence of this TCR beta chain was determined in a study of blood T cell repertoires in COVID-19. Study context: Acute and convalescent COVID-19 samples came from the United States, Italy and Spain. T cells, B-cell-depleted T cells, or PBMCs provided the cDNA or gDNA that served as material.

V was pared by 7 bases and J by 0 bases, with 10 bases between. Germline assignment: CDR1 MDHEN and CDR2 SYDVKM. This CDR3 contains 13 residues. In the original analysis: Estimation of nucleated cell counts relied on the amplification of reference gene primers. Profiled with immunoSEQ multiplex PCR; TCRdb holds only in-frame clones, not every one. The D gene and trimming were derived from the DNA, and the V and J assignments and clone size from that table. The sample carries about 51,000 clones, more than 85% recorded once. The sequence came from a man aged 50-60 years with acute or convalescent COVID-19. Sequenced input: peripheral blood. The chain links TRBV28 to TRBJ2-7; D may be TRBD2 (5 bases). The CDR3, as DNA: TGTGCCAGCACGAGCGGAATCTCCTACGAGCAGTACTTC. Residues: CASTSGISYEQYF.